The entry below gives a single TCR beta chain sequence along with its context. The immunoSEQ assay was v3. Only in-frame clones appear in the TCRdb table, and some are missing; sequencing was by immunoSEQ multiplex PCR. The profile shows about 2,000 clones, approximately 82% of them singletons. The data are from a study of TIL therapy for anti-PD-1-resistant metastatic lung cancer. On the study more broadly: Tumors had a median PD-L1 proportion score of 6%.

Time point denoted: pre-treatment sample, taken before nivolumab and TIL therapy. The tumor samples were excised metastases, mostly pleural nodules or supraclavicular lymph nodes. Tumor harvest preceded PD-1/PD-L1 blockade, followed by nivolumab treatment. Enrollment ran from October 2017 to early 2020. With 4 bases removed from V and 2 bases from J, the gap between germline ends came to 13 bases. From germline, CDR1 is SQVTM and CDR2 ANQGSEA. CDR3 size: 14 residues. The sequence was obtained from a person aged 25-80 years with non-small cell lung cancer. This chain joins TRBV29-1 and TRBJ2-3; D is possibly TRBD1 or TRBD2 (6 bases each). The sequencing here drew on tumor tissue, taken at baseline. CDR3 coding DNA: TGCAGCGTTGCTTCCAGGGGACTCACAGATACGCAGTATTTT. This codes for CSVASRGLTDTQYF.